The TCR beta chain under discussion was sequenced for a study of human T cells and chemical hapten exposure. Study in general: The study lasted roughly 26 weeks, and patients were dosed weekly with diphenylcyclopropenone on the scalp throughout. Findings and limits, study-wide: Higher patch test scores went with higher counts of PT1 expanded TCRs.

This clonotype was picked up many times. The antigen is undetermined. Deletions cut 5 bases from V and 4 bases from J, with 18 bases between. Germline CDR1 SGHAT, CDR2 FQNNGV. The CDR3 is 16 residues long. The time point is: patch test 2, 6 weeks after DPC sensitization. Treatment here: therapeutic diphenylcyclopropenone sensitization with weekly scalp DPC. Each CDR3 protein is one row after TCRdb ran MiXCR on the RACE reads. The sample comprises roughly 96,000 distinct CDR3 sequences, 9.3% of which are singletons, and approximately 2.2% rests with the top ten. Sample: whole blood, taken in connection with sensitization to the hapten diphenylcyclopropenone (DPC). The chain has TRBV11-2 and TRBJ2-1, with D hard to call. The clonotype was recovered from a woman aged 40 to 55 with alopecia areata. Some clones in this sample may be carry-over from other donors' samples. CDR3 region: CASSTLRLGLYNEQFF. The CDR3, as DNA: TGTGCCAGCAGCACCTTACGGCTAGGGCTTTACAATGAGCAGTTCTTC. The full variable domain, rest sourced from reference TRBV11-2 and TRBJ2-1, is EAGVAQSPRYKIIEKRQSVAFWCNPISGHATLYWYQQILGQGPKLLIQFQNNGVVDDSQLPKDRFSAERLKGVDSTLKIQPAKLEDSAVYLCASSTLRLGLYNEQFFGPGTRLTVL.